This TCR beta chain appears in the sequencing data of a study of Ad26.COV2.S vaccination and SARS-CoV-2 variants. The wider study: COV1001, an Ad26.COV2.S trial, supplied this vaccine-arm donor.

TCRdb keeps only in-frame clones here, not all; method: immunoSEQ multiplex PCR. Seen here are about 400,000 clones, 89% observed once, and the top ten hold around 2%. V trimming: 3 bases; J trimming: 1 base; junction bases outside the gene matches: 4. Germline values: CDR1 MNHNY, CDR2 SVGAGI (reference sequence). The CDR3 sequence is 16 residues long. Treatment meaning: around 19 received Ad26.COV2.S at low or high dose, single or two shots; 5 received placebo; per-sample allocation not given. At day 63 after the first vaccine or placebo injection, samples were drawn. The sample here was peripheral blood, taken in a trial of Ad26.COV2.S vaccine versus placebo. This chain joins TRBV6-6 and TRBJ2-1, with 9 nucleotides matching TRBD2. This TCR came from a person aged 18-65 years who received the Ad26.COV2.S COVID-19 vaccine or a placebo. CDR3: CASSYLGLASYNEQFF. Written as DNA, the CDR3 is TGTGCCAGCAGTTATCTAGGACTAGCGTCCTACAATGAGCAGTTCTTC.